A few counts support the clone carrying this TCR beta chain. The antigen remains undetermined. The length of the CDR3 is 15 residues. The germline CDR1 and CDR2 sequences are SGHTA and FQGNSA. The J segment lost 6 bases and the V segment lost 1 base, leaving 8 bases of the junction unmatched. These data belong to a study of cytomegalovirus exposure and HLA in healthy donors. Background on the study: A previous analysis identified 95 million to 140 million unique TCR beta sequences derived from about 180 million T cells. A preliminary data release comprised about 85 million unique TCRs obtained from HLA-typed donors. Study-wide results and limits: A link between a missense DCLRE1C variant and TCR beta V- and J-gene trimming emerged from a later analysis.

Researchers ran the PCR with 60 Vbeta and 13 Jbeta primers. Sequencing was performed with immunoSEQ multiplex PCR; in TCRdb, only in-frame clones are kept and a portion is missing. The table includes 130,000 to 150,000 clones, 80% detected once. The V gene is TRBV7-2, the J gene TRBJ2-7, with 8 bases identical to TRBD1. Specimen: PBMCs. The receptor comes from a man aged 40-50 years in good health and CMV-seropositive. For the CDR3, the DNA is TGTGCCAGCAGCTTAGAAGGACAGGGCGGCCTCGAGCAGTACTTC. Translating gives CASSLEGQGGLEQYF.